The 3 T cell receptor beta chains below come from one sample, sequenced in a study of cytomegalovirus exposure and HLA in healthy donors. The PCR had 60 Vbeta and 13 Jbeta primers. Clones were sequenced by immunoSEQ multiplex PCR, and TCRdb holds only the in-frame ones, with some missing. The top ten hold 1.5% of the sample, which has fewer than 200,000 clones, approximately 82% seen once. The specimen sequenced was PBMCs. These receptors all stem from a male donor in good health and CMV-seronegative.

The chain joins TRBV19 to TRBJ1-6, with no clear D. Germline CDR1 is LNHDA and CDR2 is SQIVND (reference sequence). V was clipped by 6 bases and J by 5 bases, with 14 bases between them. The CDR3 totals 15 residues. CDR3 DNA sequence: TGTGCCAGTAGGACCTTGGCGGGGAATAATTCACCCCTCCACTTT. Protein: CASRTLAGNNSPLHF. The full variable domain, in which reference TRBV19 and TRBJ1-6 provide the parts outside the CDR3, is DGGITQSPKYLFRKEGQNVTLSCEQNLNHDAMYWYRQDPGQGLRLIYYSQIVNDFQKGDIAEGYSVSREKKESFPLTVTSAQKNPTAFYLCASRTLAGNNSPLHFGNGTRLTVT.

The chain employs TRBV27 and TRBJ2-1, with 9 nucleotides matching TRBD1. This CDR3 contains 15 residues. With 5 bases clipped from V and 5 bases from J, the junction kept 7 bases outside the gene matches. From germline, CDR1 is MNHEY and CDR2 SMNVEV (reference sequence). The CDR3 region is CASSPGQGIHNEQFF. In DNA form, the CDR3 reads TGTGCCAGCAGTCCAGGACAGGGGATCCACAATGAGCAGTTCTTC.

This chain links TRBV5-6 with TRBJ1-4; TRBD1 aligns across 9 bases. CDR1 and CDR2 from the germline V gene are SGHDT and YYEEEE. The trim removed 6 bases at V and 5 bases at J, leaving 5 bases unmatched. The CDR3 runs to 14 residues. The CDR3 DNA reads TGTGCCAGCAACTACAGGGGGCTCAATGAAAAACTGTTTTTT. Protein: CASNYRGLNEKLFF.